Reported below is one TCR beta chain. The data were obtained in a study of CD8 T cells in ankylosing spondylitis. From the 5' RACE reads, TCRdb called clonotypes with MiXCR, one entry per CDR3 protein. The table includes about 340,000 distinct CDR3 sequences, approximately 22% detected once. The TCR comes from a male donor with ankylosing spondylitis or in good health (not recorded which). Sequencing was done on a sample of blood, either unsorted or a sorted T cell fraction (not recorded which).

The CDR3 loop is CASSSVIWGGNEQFF. The DNA for the CDR3 is TGTGCCAGCAGCTCCGTAATCTGGGGAGGCAATGAGCAGTTCTTC. This chain joins TRBV7-2 and TRBJ2-1; the D gene is possibly TRBD2 (6 bases). This CDR3 comprises 15 residues. V was clipped by 4 bases and J by 6 bases, with 16 bases between them. Germline V lookup: CDR1 SGHTA, CDR2 FQGNSA.